This entry is about one TCR beta chain. One entry per CDR3 protein, called by TCRdb with MiXCR from the reads. This table holds 450,000 to 600,000 distinct CDR3 sequences, about 11% found once. V was pared by 2 bases and J by 0 bases, with 8 bases between. CDR3 length equals 14 residues. Germline V gene sequence: CDR1 SGHDT, CDR2 YYEEEE. This sample stems from a study of T cell repertoires in cytomegalovirus infection. Sequencing used PBMCs. V gene TRBV5-6 combines with J gene TRBJ1-2; the D is unclear. The sequence came from a human donor in good health (CMV status not recorded). Some clones in this sample may be carry-over from other donors' samples. Here the CDR3 DNA reads TGTGCCAGCAGCTTCTTCAGTTCTAACTATGGCTACACCTTC. This encodes CASSFFSSNYGYTF.